These T cell receptor beta chains were read from a single sample in a study of T cell responses to AZD1222 COVID-19 vaccine. Assay used: immunoSEQ multiplex PCR; TCRdb lists only in-frame clones, some missing. Of 150,000 to 200,000 clones listed, roughly 92% are singletons. Sequenced here: peripheral blood, sampled on day 0 of AZD1222 vaccination. The receptors were sampled from an adult in good health. Both conserved end residues are part of each CDR3. Fields, in order: D gene, V gene, J gene, clone size, CDR3 protein, CDR3 DNA. The D gene is left open where the match is weak. Only part of the rows carry a size: once, few, many, or a class if the clone is expanded.

D: NA
V: TRBV28
J: TRBJ1-1
size: NA
CDR3: CASSLGESTEAFF
DNA: TGTGCCAGCAGTTTAGGGGAGAGCACTGAAGCTTTCTTT

D: NA
V: TRBV3-1/TRBV3-2
J: TRBJ1-1
size: NA
CDR3: CASSQGLRTSITEAFF
DNA: TGTGCCAGCAGCCAAGGCCTAAGGACAAGCATCACTGAAGCTTTCTTT

D: TRBD1
V: TRBV30
J: TRBJ1-2
size: once
CDR3: CAWGGSDRAPSGYTF
DNA: TGTGCCTGGGGGGGATCGGACAGGGCCCCTAGTGGCTACACCTTC

D: TRBD1
V: TRBV28
J: TRBJ1-1
size: NA
CDR3: CASSSTTGEGYTEAFF
DNA: TGTGCCAGCAGTTCTACGACAGGGGAAGGGTACACTGAAGCTTTCTTT

D: NA
V: TRBV4-3
J: TRBJ1-2
size: NA
CDR3: CASSQQGSSYGYTF
DNA: TGCGCCAGCAGCCAACAGGGATCTAGCTATGGCTACACCTTC

D: NA
V: TRBV5-8
J: TRBJ1-1
size: NA
CDR3: CASSLWISAQGAFF
DNA: TGTGCCAGCAGCTTGTGGATTTCGGCCCAAGGGGCTTTCTTT

D: NA
V: TRBV7-2
J: TRBJ1-1
size: NA
CDR3: CASSLADTQAFF
DNA: TGTGCCAGCAGCTTAGCGGACACCCAAGCTTTCTTT

D: TRBD2
V: TRBV11-2
J: TRBJ2-1
size: NA
CDR3: CASSFFAGTSGRLRNEQFF
DNA: TGTGCCAGCAGCTTTTTCGCCGGGACTAGCGGGAGACTAAGAAATGAGCAGTTCTTC

D: TRBD1
V: TRBV6-5
J: TRBJ1-6
size: NA
CDR3: CASSYKQGASSPLHF
DNA: TGTGCCAGCAGTTACAAACAGGGGGCTAGTTCACCCCTCCACTTT

D: TRBD2
V: TRBV29-1
J: TRBJ2-2
size: NA
CDR3: CSVEASGISGELFF
DNA: TGCAGCGTTGAGGCTAGCGGGATTTCCGGGGAGCTGTTTTTT

D: NA
V: TRBV11-1
J: TRBJ1-1
size: NA
CDR3: CASSLEGRTEAFF
DNA: TGTGCCAGCAGCTTAGAGGGGAGGACTGAAGCTTTCTTT

D: TRBD2
V: TRBV7-9
J: TRBJ2-1
size: NA
CDR3: CASSLRSTSGRADEQFF
DNA: TGTGCCAGCAGCTTACGATCGACTAGCGGGAGGGCCGATGAGCAGTTCTTC

D: TRBD1
V: TRBV5-1
J: TRBJ1-1
size: NA
CDR3: CASSFGTGRTEAFF
DNA: TGCGCCAGCAGCTTCGGGACAGGGAGGACTGAAGCTTTCTTT

D: TRBD1
V: TRBV4-1
J: TRBJ1-1
size: NA
CDR3: CASRRRDSEAFF
DNA: TGCGCCAGCAGGCGCCGGGACAGTGAAGCTTTCTTT

D: TRBD1
V: TRBV9
J: TRBJ1-4
size: NA
CDR3: CASSKQGTNEKLFF
DNA: TGTGCCAGCAGCAAACAGGGGACTAATGAAAAACTGTTTTTT

D: NA
V: TRBV4-3
J: TRBJ1-2
size: NA
CDR3: CASSQESAWNYGYTF
DNA: TGCGCCAGCAGCCAAGAATCCGCTTGGAACTATGGCTACACCTTC

D: TRBD2
V: TRBV7-6
J: TRBJ2-5
size: NA
CDR3: CASSLAASGRRETQYF
DNA: TGTGCCAGCAGCCTGGCGGCTAGCGGGAGGAGGGAGACCCAGTACTTC

D: TRBD1
V: TRBV27
J: TRBJ1-3
size: NA
CDR3: CASRGTGGNTIYF
DNA: TGTGCCAGTAGGGGGACAGGGGGAAACACCATATATTTT

D: TRBD2
V: TRBV4-1
J: TRBJ2-1
size: NA
CDR3: CASSQRGGLAGGPGSEQFF
DNA: TGCGCCAGCAGCCAACGGGGGGGACTAGCGGGAGGCCCGGGGAGTGAGCAGTTCTTC

D: NA
V: TRBV12-3/TRBV12-4
J: TRBJ1-1
size: NA
CDR3: CASSLGGGTEAFF
DNA: TGTGCCAGCAGTTTGGGGGGCGGGACTGAAGCTTTCTTT

D: NA
V: TRBV11-2
J: TRBJ2-7
size: NA
CDR3: CASSLVGRGQYF
DNA: TGTGCCAGCAGCTTAGTAGGCAGGGGACAGTACTTC

D: TRBD1
V: TRBV6-5
J: TRBJ2-2
size: NA
CDR3: CAILQGENTGELFF
DNA: TGTGCCATTCTACAGGGGGAGAACACCGGGGAGCTGTTTTTT

D: NA
V: TRBV27
J: TRBJ1-2
size: few
CDR3: CASRTSAPWGNYGYTF
DNA: TGTGCCAGCAGAACCAGCGCGCCGTGGGGGAACTATGGCTACACCTTC

D: NA
V: TRBV7-9
J: TRBJ2-2
size: NA
CDR3: CASSLKPVTGELFF
DNA: TGTGCCAGCAGCTTAAAGCCAGTCACCGGGGAGCTGTTTTTT

D: NA
V: TRBV3-1/TRBV3-2
J: TRBJ1-3
size: NA
CDR3: CASSLRQSSGNTIYF
DNA: TGTGCCAGCAGCCTTAGACAGAGCTCTGGAAACACCATATATTTT

D: NA
V: TRBV27
J: TRBJ2-7
size: NA
CDR3: CASSLSPSYEQYF
DNA: TGTGCCAGCAGTTTATCCCCGAGCTACGAGCAGTACTTC

D: TRBD2
V: TRBV19
J: TRBJ2-1
size: NA
CDR3: CASATSGSNEQFF
DNA: TGTGCCAGCGCGACTAGCGGGAGCAATGAGCAGTTCTTC

D: NA
V: TRBV19
J: TRBJ1-1
size: NA
CDR3: CASNIGGTEAFF
DNA: TGTGCCAGTAACATAGGGGGGACCGAAGCTTTCTTT

D: NA
V: TRBV7-3
J: TRBJ2-3
size: NA
CDR3: CASSSGQSTDTQYF
DNA: TGTGCCAGCAGTTCCGGACAGAGCACAGATACGCAGTATTTT

D: TRBD1
V: TRBV10-2
J: TRBJ2-7
size: NA
CDR3: CAIGTGGYEQYF
DNA: TGCGCCATCGGGACAGGCGGCTACGAGCAGTACTTC

D: NA
V: TRBV7-2
J: TRBJ2-1
size: NA
CDR3: CASSLVAGGGVYNEQFF
DNA: TGTGCCAGCAGCTTAGTCGCAGGAGGAGGAGTTTACAATGAGCAGTTCTTC

D: TRBD1
V: TRBV6-1
J: TRBJ1-2
size: few
CDR3: CASSESSGQGYGYTF
DNA: TGTGCCAGCAGTGAATCATCGGGACAGGGCTATGGCTACACCTTC

D: NA
V: TRBV15
J: TRBJ2-5
size: NA
CDR3: CATSRELALQETQYF
DNA: TGTGCCACCAGCAGGGAGCTAGCGCTCCAAGAGACCCAGTACTTC

D: NA
V: TRBV6-5
J: TRBJ2-5
size: NA
CDR3: CASSYSPQGLETQYF
DNA: TGTGCCAGCAGTTACTCCCCCCAGGGGCTGGAGACCCAGTACTTC

D: NA
V: TRBV18
J: TRBJ1-6
size: NA
CDR3: CASSPAGGNNSPLHF
DNA: TGTGCCAGCTCACCGGCGGGGGGGAATAATTCACCCCTCCACTTT

D: NA
V: TRBV4-1
J: TRBJ2-3
size: NA
CDR3: CASSQDPASSTRTDTQYF
DNA: TGCGCCAGCAGCCAAGATCCGGCAAGCTCAACCCGCACAGATACGCAGTATTTT

D: TRBD1
V: TRBV28
J: TRBJ1-2
size: NA
CDR3: CASSTGDRGNLYGYTF
DNA: TGTGCCAGCAGTACCGGGGACAGGGGGAATCTCTATGGCTACACCTTC

D: TRBD1
V: TRBV30
J: TRBJ2-7
size: NA
CDR3: CAWSVPGTGHYEQYF
DNA: TGTGCCTGGAGTGTACCAGGGACAGGACACTACGAGCAGTACTTC

D: NA
V: TRBV18
J: TRBJ2-1
size: NA
CDR3: CASSAYGLGVDEQFF
DNA: TGTGCCAGCTCGGCCTACGGGCTCGGGGTGGATGAGCAGTTCTTC

D: NA
V: TRBV19
J: TRBJ1-1
size: NA
CDR3: CASSPLGGSTEAFF
DNA: TGTGCCAGTAGTCCCCTTGGGGGAAGCACTGAAGCTTTCTTT

D: NA
V: TRBV19
J: TRBJ1-6
size: NA
CDR3: CASTGGRANSPLHF
DNA: TGTGCCAGTACCGGGGGAAGGGCTAATTCACCCCTCCACTTT

D: NA
V: TRBV19
J: TRBJ1-1
size: NA
CDR3: CASSIGTITLADTEAFF
DNA: TGTGCCAGTAGTATCGGGACAATAACCCTTGCGGACACTGAAGCTTTCTTT

D: NA
V: TRBV15
J: TRBJ1-1
size: NA
CDR3: CATSRDYTGGTEAFF
DNA: TGTGCCACCAGCAGAGATTATACAGGAGGAACTGAAGCTTTCTTT